The 2 T cell receptor beta chains in this list originate from one sample, sequenced in a study of CD8 T cells in ankylosing spondylitis. Using its own MiXCR run on the 5' RACE reads, TCRdb lists one record per CDR3 protein. The repertoire includes some 140,000 distinct CDR3 sequences, 6.5% to 8.5% of them detected once, and less than 7.5% sits in the top ten. Sequencing was done on a sample of synovial fluid, either unsorted or a sorted T cell fraction (not recorded which). All receptors derive from a male donor with ankylosing spondylitis.

Many counts were recorded for this clonotype. V is TRBV7-2 and J is TRBJ2-1, with TRBD2 matching 13 bases. The CDR3 covers 17 residues. Germline CDR1 SGHTA, CDR2 FQGNSA. V lost 3 bases and J lost 4; bases outside the gene matches: 6. The CDR3 DNA reads as TGTGCCAGCAGCTTCCCGACTAGCGGGGGGTTTTACAATGAGCAGTTCTTC. It encodes CASSFPTSGGFYNEQFF.

The chain has TRBV20-1 and TRBJ1-2, with D possibly being TRBD1 (6 bases). CDR3 length: 14 residues. V lost 7 bases and J 5 bases, leaving 20 bases between the germline ends. In germline, CDR1 is DFQATT, CDR2 SNEGSKA (reference sequence). The CDR3, as DNA: TGCAGTGAAGTAGCAGGGGACGCAACTTATGGCTACACCTTC. The encoded protein is CSEVAGDATYGYTF.